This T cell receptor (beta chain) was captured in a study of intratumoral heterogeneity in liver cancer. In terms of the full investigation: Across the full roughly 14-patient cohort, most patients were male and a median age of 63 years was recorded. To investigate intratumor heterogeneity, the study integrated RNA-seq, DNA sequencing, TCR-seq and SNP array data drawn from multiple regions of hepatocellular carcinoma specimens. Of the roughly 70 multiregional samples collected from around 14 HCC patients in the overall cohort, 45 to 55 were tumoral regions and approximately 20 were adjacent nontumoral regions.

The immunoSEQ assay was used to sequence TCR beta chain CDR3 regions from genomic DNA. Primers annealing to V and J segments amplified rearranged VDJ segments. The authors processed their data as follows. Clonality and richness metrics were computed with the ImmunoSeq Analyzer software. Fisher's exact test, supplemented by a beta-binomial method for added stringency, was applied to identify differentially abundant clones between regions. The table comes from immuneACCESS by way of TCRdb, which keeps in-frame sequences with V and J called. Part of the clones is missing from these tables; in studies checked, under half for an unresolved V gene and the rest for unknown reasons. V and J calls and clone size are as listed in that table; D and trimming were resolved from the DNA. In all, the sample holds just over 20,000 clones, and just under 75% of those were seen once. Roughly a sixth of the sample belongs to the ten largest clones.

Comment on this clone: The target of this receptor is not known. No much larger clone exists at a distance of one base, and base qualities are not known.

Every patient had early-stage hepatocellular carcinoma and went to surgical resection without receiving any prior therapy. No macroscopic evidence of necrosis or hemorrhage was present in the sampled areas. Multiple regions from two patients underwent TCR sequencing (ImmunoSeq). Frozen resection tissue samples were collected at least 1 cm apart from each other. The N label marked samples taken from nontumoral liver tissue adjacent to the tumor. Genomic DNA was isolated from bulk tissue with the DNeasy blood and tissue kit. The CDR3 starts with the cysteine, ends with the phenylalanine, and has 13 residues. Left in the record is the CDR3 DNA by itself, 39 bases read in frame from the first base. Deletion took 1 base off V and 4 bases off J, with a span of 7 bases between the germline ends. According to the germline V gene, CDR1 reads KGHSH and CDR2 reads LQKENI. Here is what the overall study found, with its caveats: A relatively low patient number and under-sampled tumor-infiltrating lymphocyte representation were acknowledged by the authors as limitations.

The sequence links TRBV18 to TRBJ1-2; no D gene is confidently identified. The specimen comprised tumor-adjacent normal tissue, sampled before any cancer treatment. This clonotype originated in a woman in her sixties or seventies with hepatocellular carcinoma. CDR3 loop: CASSPQVSYGYTF. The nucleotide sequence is TGTGCCAGCTCACCACAGGTTTCCTATGGCTACACCTTC.